The 10 T cell receptor beta chains below come from one sample, sequenced in a study of T-cell memory formation after mild COVID-19 (dated by TCRdb to about 2021). Libraries were built with 5' RACE. The sequencer was an Illumina NovaSeq 6000. TCRdb took the public reads, trimmed them with fastp at Q25, ran MiXCR for clone calling and kept in-frame beta chains. Entries that share a CDR3 protein sequence are merged under the most common genes and DNA. For this sample there are a few hundred thousand distinct CDR3 sequences; around 28% appear just once. The top ten hold approximately 12% of the sample. Sequences were obtained from PBMCs or a T cell subset sorted from them (not recorded which). These receptors all come from an adult woman who had mild COVID-19 (a few samples of this study predate the infection). The sample titles of this study are shuffled in the database, so cell type and time point are left out; the donor was told from shared clones.

This clonotype turned up a few times. The chain is built from TRBV25-1 and TRBJ2-3; 13 bases match TRBD2. V dropped 4 bases and J dropped 8; count of bases not matched to a gene: 3. The germline CDR1 and CDR2 sequences are MGHDK and SYGVNS. CDR3 length: 14 amino acids. The CDR3 DNA reads TGTGCCAGCAGTGGGACTAGCGGGAGTGGTACGCAGTATTTT. This codes for CASSGTSGSGTQYF.

The table lists this clonotype with a count of one. The chain has TRBV10-3 and TRBJ2-7; unclear D gene. Germline CDR1 reads ENHRY; CDR2 reads SYGVKD. The V end lost 3 bases, the J end lost 4 bases, and 4 bases lay between the germline ends. This CDR3 region has 11 residues. The CDR3 loop is CAISERYEQYF. CDR3 bases: TGTGCCATCAGTGAACGATACGAGCAGTACTTC.

The rearrangement joins TRBV7-8 to TRBJ2-5; 10 bases map to TRBD1. Germline V CDR1 and CDR2: SGHVS, FQNEAQ. V lost 2 bases to trimming and J lost 7 bases; unmatched junction nucleotides: 10. CDR3 length: 16 residues. The DNA for the CDR3 is TGTGCCAGCAGCTTATCTGGGACAGGGGTGTTTGGGACCCAGTACTTC. Translating gives CASSLSGTGVFGTQYF.

V is TRBV23-1 and J is TRBJ2-7; the D gene could be TRBD1 or TRBD2 (5 bases each). TRBV23-1 is known as an ORF, though its function is uncertain. V lost 8 bases and J 2 bases, leaving 10 bases between the germline ends. This CDR3 has 12 residues. This CDR3 reads CASCGGPYEQYF. The CDR3, as DNA: TGCGCCAGCTGTGGGGGACCCTACGAGCAGTACTTC.

Many counts were recorded for this clonotype. This chain links TRBV24-1 with TRBJ2-2; D perhaps matches TRBD1 (5 bases). The length of the CDR3 is 15 residues. V was shortened by 7 bases and J by 3 bases, with 14 bases between the two germline ends. Germline CDR1 reads KGHDR; CDR2 reads SFDVKD. DNA of the CDR3: TGTGCCACCAGCGACCAGGGCGAGGACACCGGGGAGCTGTTTTTT. It translates to CATSDQGEDTGELFF.

V usage is TRBV28 and J usage is TRBJ2-1, with TRBD2 as a possible D gene (5 bases). V lost 6 bases and J 0 bases, leaving 21 bases between the germline ends. Germline loops: CDR1 MDHEN, CDR2 SYDVKM. This CDR3 is built from 18 residues. CDR3 DNA sequence: TGTGCCAGCAGGGGAAAGGCTGCGGGCCGGAGCTCCTACAATGAGCAGTTCTTC. The encoded protein is CASRGKAAGRSSYNEQFF. Complete variable domain (other parts from reference TRBV28 and TRBJ2-1): DVKVTQSSRYLVKRTGEKVFLECVQDMDHENMFWYRQDPGLGLRLIYFSYDVKMKEKGDIPEGYSVSREKKERFSLILESASTNQTSMYLCASRGKAAGRSSYNEQFFGPGTRLTVL.

The chain links TRBV5-4 to TRBJ2-1; TRBD1 or TRBD2 may be the D gene (6 bases each). The V gene lost 6 bases and the J gene lost 5 bases, with 18 bases spanning the gap. This CDR3 is built from 15 residues. The germline V gene encodes CDR1 SGHNT and CDR2 YYREEE (reference sequence). The CDR3 coding sequence is TGTGCCAGCACCCCCCCCGTCGGGGGCGACAATGAGCAGTTCTTC. Encoded protein: CASTPPVGGDNEQFF.

The CDR3 loop reads CASSHSGRSMGGEQFF. The CDR3 DNA reads as TGCGCCAGCAGCCATAGCGGGAGGAGCATGGGCGGCGAGCAGTTCTTC. The chain is built from TRBV4-1 and TRBJ2-1, with 10 bases fitting TRBD2. The CDR3 runs to 16 residues. The germline V gene has CDR1 MGHRA and CDR2 YSYEKL. V lost 3 bases, J lost 10 bases, and 12 bases stayed unmatched.

The chain has TRBV5-1 and TRBJ2-1, with a tentative D call TRBD1 (6 bases). The CDR3 is 16 amino acids. From germline, CDR1 is SGHRS and CDR2 YFSETQ. Trimming took off 0 bases at V and 0 bases at J, with 10 bases between the two ends. For the CDR3, the DNA is TGCGCCAGCAGCTTGGAACAGGGAAGCTCCTACAATGAGCAGTTCTTC. It translates to CASSLEQGSSYNEQFF.

The V call is TRBV5-1, the J call TRBJ2-7; D not resolved. The ends were cut back, 0 bases at V and 3 bases at J, with 16 bases in the middle. CDR3 size: 16 residues. Germline V gene sequence: CDR1 SGHRS, CDR2 YFSETQ. CDR3 in amino acids: CASSLATGSLDYEQYF. The CDR3 DNA is TGCGCCAGCAGCTTGGCCACGGGTAGCCTCGACTACGAGCAGTACTTC.